This T cell receptor beta chain originates from a study of T cell responses to AZD1222 COVID-19 vaccine. Study overall: Some second doses came at about 4 weeks and others at about 12 weeks; these were pooled.

Of note for this clone: The antigen remains undetermined.

The germline V and J ends were trimmed by 6 bases and 0 bases, with 9 bases remaining between them. There are 15 residues in the CDR3. The germline V gene encodes CDR1 SGHDN and CDR2 FVKESK. Broader study findings: Among the donors, most were white British and more were female, and clonal diversity was possibly underestimated. Spike-specific TCR breadth rose after two AZD1222 doses, and depth rose as well.

Profiling relied on immunoSEQ multiplex PCR, and the TCRdb table lists in-frame clones only, not all of them. This sample has over 150,000 clones, with 90% found just once. The material was peripheral blood, obtained on day 0 of AZD1222 vaccination. The clonotype was recovered from an adult in good health. The chain couples TRBV14 to TRBJ2-6; tentatively, D is TRBD1 (6 bases). The CDR3 DNA reads TGTGCCAGCAGGAGAGGGGGCTCTGGGGCCAACGTCCTGACTTTC. Its translation is CASRRGGSGANVLTF.